The clone carrying this TCR beta chain came up many times. This entry belongs to a study of Graves' ophthalmopathy and Graves' hyperthyroidism. Study overall: Hyperthyroidism is called stable when no ophthalmopathy develops within 18 months of follow-up.

For repertoire sequencing, the TCR beta CDR3 regions were amplified from RNA transcripts. RT-PCR in the first round used HTBI primers; a second-round multiplex PCR followed. Via MiXCR, TCRdb re-called the multiplex PCR reads, giving one row per CDR3 protein. The profile shows over a million distinct CDR3 sequences, 35% to 45% of them singletons. Uncontrolled infections, other autoimmune diseases, pregnancy or lactation barred patients from enrollment. This TCR was sampled from an adult man with Graves' hyperthyroidism. Sequences were obtained from peripheral blood or thyroid tissue (not recorded which).

The CDR3 DNA reads as TGCAGTGCTAGAGTGCGAGGGTCGGGGCGGTCACCCCTCCACTTT. Residues: CSARVRGSGRSPLHF. The genes are TRBV20-1 and TRBJ1-6, with D possibly being TRBD1 (5 bases). Between the trimmed V and J ends, which lost 1 base and 10 bases, there was a span of 17 bases. This CDR3 is built from 15 residues. The germline V gene has CDR1 DFQATT and CDR2 SNEGSKA (reference sequence).